One sample yielded the 24 T cell receptor beta chains listed below, sequenced in a study of T cells after yellow fever vaccination. MiXCR, applied by TCRdb to the 5' RACE reads, yields one record per CDR3 protein. The sample records 450,000 to 600,000 distinct CDR3 sequences, about a sixth being singletons. The source was PBMCs, collected around 5 days after the first yellow fever vaccination. These receptors were obtained from a young man who received the YFV17D yellow fever vaccine.

This clonotype was recorded only once. V is TRBV28 and J is TRBJ2-1; D gene ambiguous. The V end lost 7 bases, the J end lost 8 bases, and 12 bases lay between the germline ends. From germline, CDR1 is MDHEN and CDR2 SYDVKM. CDR3 length: 12 residues. CDR3 region: CASTSVIDEQFF. CDR3 DNA sequence: TGTGCCAGCACCTCTGTCATCGATGAGCAGTTCTTC.

This clonotype was picked up a small number of times. Given a much more abundant clone one base away, this may be a read error. J is TRBJ2-2 and V is TRBV7-9; D remains ambiguous. The CDR3 sequence is 14 residues long. CDR1 and CDR2 (germline): SEHNR, FQNEAQ (reference sequence). V lost 1 base to trimming and J lost 0 bases, with 3 bases between them. The CDR3 protein is CASSLEPNTGELFF. The CDR3 DNA follows: TGTGCCAGCAGCTTAGAACCGAACACCGGGGAGCTGTTTTTT. The full variable domain, completed using reference TRBV7-9 and TRBJ2-2, is DTGVSQNPRHKITKRGQNVTFRCDPISEHNRLYWYRQTLGQGPEFLTYFQNEAQLEKSRLLSDRFSAERPKGSFSTLEIQRTEQGDSAMYLCASSLEPNTGELFFGEGSRLTVL.

A few counts support this clonotype. The chain has TRBV20-1 and TRBJ1-2, with D perhaps matching TRBD1 (6 bases). Trimming shortened V by 1 base and J by 8 bases, and 20 bases separated the two germline ends. CDR1 is DFQATT and CDR2 is SNEGSKA in the germline V gene (reference sequence). CDR3 size: 15 residues. The chain's CDR3 is CSARVRTDFLRGYTF. The CDR3 region has the DNA TGCAGTGCTAGAGTCAGGACAGACTTTTTGCGGGGCTACACCTTC.

This clonotype was detected only a few times. The V and J genes are TRBV28 and TRBJ2-1; D perhaps matches TRBD2 (6 bases). CDR1 is MDHEN and CDR2 is SYDVKM in the germline V gene. The V and J ends lost 4 bases and 8 bases respectively, with 12 bases between them. This CDR3 has 13 amino acids. The CDR3 DNA reads TGTGCCAGCAGTTCCCCAGGGAGGCATGAGCAGTTCTTC. It codes for CASSSPGRHEQFF.

This clonotype was counted between two and nine times. This chain links TRBV29-1 with TRBJ2-3; TRBD1 is a possible D gene (6 bases). The CDR3 runs 13 residues. Germline assignment: CDR1 SQVTM and CDR2 ANQGSEA. V lost 5 bases and J lost 4, with 13 bases in between. CDR3 DNA sequence: TGCAGCGTTTGTACAGGGAGCGCAGATACGCAGTATTTT. Amino acids: CSVCTGSADTQYF.

In its sample, this clonotype was seen a few times. The genes are TRBV5-5 and TRBJ2-7; tentatively, D is TRBD1 (5 bases). The CDR3 is 15 residues long. Per germline, CDR1 SGHKS and CDR2 YYEKEE (reference sequence). Trimming pared 4 bases from V and 3 bases from J, leaving 17 bases between. The CDR3 sequence: CASSLTTGQHYEQYV. For the CDR3, the DNA is TGTGCCAGCAGCCTTACAACTGGACAACACTACGAGCAGTACGTC.

The rearrangement links TRBV15 to TRBJ2-2, with TRBD1 matching over 9 bases. Germline CDR1 reads LNHNV; CDR2 reads YYDKDF (reference sequence). V lost 0 bases and J lost 9; bases outside the gene matches: 5. CDR3 length equals 15 residues. In DNA form, the CDR3 reads TGTGCCACCAGCAGAGATCGGGACAGGGACAGGGAGCTGTTTTTT. This translates into CATSRDRDRDRELFF.

This clonotype was seen a few times. This chain links TRBV20-1 with TRBJ2-7; tentatively, D is TRBD1 or TRBD2 (6 bases each). The CDR3 is made up of 11 amino acids. CDR1 and CDR2 (germline): DFQATT, SNEGSKA (reference sequence). Here the CDR3 DNA reads TGCAGGGTCCGCCGGGGGCTCGAGCAGTACGTC. It encodes CRVRRGLEQYV.

The chain is built from TRBV19 and TRBJ2-7; 7 nucleotides agree with TRBD1. V lost 7 bases to trimming and J lost 3 bases; unmatched junction nucleotides: 6. CDR1 and CDR2 from the germline V gene are LNHDA and SQIVND (reference sequence). The CDR3 is 13 residues long. The DNA for the CDR3 is TGTGCCAGTAAAGGGGGCAGGGACTACGAGCAGTACTTC. This codes for CASKGGRDYEQYF.

This clonotype occurred many times. The chain recombines TRBV7-7 with TRBJ2-2, with 8 bases matching TRBD2. The V segment lost 4 bases and the J segment 0 bases; nucleotides outside the gene matches: 4. This CDR3 is 16 amino acids long. Germline values: CDR1 SSHAT, CDR2 FNYEAQ (reference sequence). The CDR3 coding sequence is TGTGCCAGCAGCTCTCGACTAGCGACGAACACCGGGGAGCTGTTTTTT. It encodes CASSSRLATNTGELFF.

This chain joins TRBV5-1 and TRBJ2-7, with 8 bases aligning to TRBD1. J gave up 7 bases and V 3 bases, and 6 bases lay outside the gene matches. Germline V CDR1 and CDR2: SGHRS, YFSETQ. This CDR3 region has 13 residues. The CDR3 region has the DNA TGCGCCAGCAGCTCCGGACAGGGAAGTGAGCAGTACGTC. This encodes CASSSGQGSEQYV.

The table lists this clonotype with many counts. The gene calls are TRBV7-3 and TRBJ2-3; D unresolved. The CDR3 is 16 amino acids. CDR1 and CDR2 from the germline V gene are SGHTA and FQGTGA. With 1 base removed from V and 4 bases from J, the gap between germline ends came to 15 bases. The CDR3 region is CASSLNSMPGADTQYF. The CDR3 nucleotides are TGTGCCAGCAGCTTAAACTCCATGCCCGGCGCAGATACGCAGTATTTT.

CDR3 coding DNA: TGTGCCAGCAGCCCCGGGACGGCTCCCTACGAGCAGTACTTC. As protein: CASSPGTAPYEQYF. The chain is built from TRBV11-1 and TRBJ2-7; D possibly uses TRBD1 or TRBD2 (5 bases each). CDR3 length: 14 residues. V lost 5 bases and J 2 bases, leaving 13 bases between the germline ends. Germline CDR1 and CDR2: SGHAT and FQDESV (reference sequence). The variable domain in full, completed from reference TRBV11-1 and TRBJ2-7, reads EAEVAQSPRYKITEKSQAVAFWCDPISGHATLYWYRQILGQGPELLVQFQDESVVDDSQLPKDRFSAERLKGVDSTLKIQPAELGDSAMYLCASSPGTAPYEQYFGPGTRLTVT.

This clonotype was seen more than once but under ten times. V is TRBV5-5 and J is TRBJ2-5, with 11 bases lining up with TRBD2. Trimming took 7 bases from V and 1 from J; bases not matched to a gene: 6. The CDR3 has 15 amino acids. Looked up from germline, CDR1 is SGHKS and CDR2 is YYEKEE (reference sequence). The CDR3 reads CASVGTSGPQETQYF. The CDR3 region has the DNA TGTGCCAGCGTCGGGACTAGCGGACCCCAAGAGACCCAGTACTTC.

The table lists this clonotype with a few counts. The chain combines TRBV20-1 with TRBJ1-6; the D gene is possibly TRBD1 (5 bases). V lost 5 bases and J lost 12, with 14 bases in between. CDR3 length equals 12 residues. CDR1 is DFQATT and CDR2 is SNEGSKA in the germline V gene (reference sequence). CDR3 loop: CSAVSPGGPLHF. The CDR3 coding sequence is TGCAGTGCTGTTTCCCCGGGGGGACCCCTCCACTTT.

V gene TRBV4-2 combines with J gene TRBJ1-6, with 7 bases that match TRBD1. CDR3 length equals 17 residues. V lost 0 bases, J lost 7 bases, and 9 bases stayed unmatched. Germline lookup yields CDR1 LGHNA and CDR2 YNFKEQ. This CDR3 is CASSQDSGTELNSPLHF. For the CDR3, the DNA is TGTGCCAGCAGCCAAGATAGCGGGACAGAACTGAATTCACCCCTCCACTTT.

Only a few counts were recorded for this clonotype. The chain uses TRBV28 and TRBJ2-7; 10 nucleotides match TRBD1. The CDR3 is 15 amino acids. Germline lookup yields CDR1 MDHEN and CDR2 SYDVKM. V lost 8 bases to trimming and J lost 9 bases; unmatched junction nucleotides: 16. The CDR3, as DNA: TGTGCCAGCGGCAATACCGGGACAGGGGACATTGGGCAGTACGTC. This codes for CASGNTGTGDIGQYV.

This clonotype appeared a few times. This chain uses TRBV11-2 with TRBJ2-1; TRBD2 aligns across 9 bases. The CDR3 runs to 17 residues. The V gene end was trimmed by 4 bases and the J gene end by 9 bases; junction bases not matched to a gene: 16. Germline V gene lookup returns CDR1 SGHAT and CDR2 FQNNGV. Written as DNA, the CDR3 is TGTGCCAGCAGCTGGCGGAGGAGCGGGGGGACTTACCGTGAGCAGTTCTTC. Amino acid sequence: CASSWRRSGGTYREQFF.

This clonotype was seen ten or more times. The chain links TRBV20-1 to TRBJ1-5; D is unresolved. Germline-derived CDR1 and CDR2 are DFQATT and SNEGSKA (reference sequence). The CDR3 runs to 14 residues. Trimming took off 6 bases at V and 5 bases at J, with 17 bases between the two ends. In nucleotides, the CDR3 is TGCAGTGCGGTAAAAGGGAAGGCAGATCAGCCCCAGCATTTT. Translating gives CSAVKGKADQPQHF.

This clonotype is a singleton in its sample. The rearrangement joins TRBV6-1 to TRBJ1-1; 7 bases map to TRBD1. The V gene's germline CDR1 is MNHNS and CDR2 SASEGT. V dropped 6 bases and J dropped 11; count of bases not matched to a gene: 9. The CDR3 has 12 residues. CDR3 protein: CASSDRAKGAFF. CDR3 coding DNA: TGTGCCAGCAGCGACAGGGCCAAAGGGGCTTTCTTT.

The V and J genes are TRBV24-1 and TRBJ1-2; 10 positions match TRBD1. The CDR3 loop spans 18 amino acids. V trimming: 4 bases; J trimming: 3 bases; junction bases outside the gene matches: 13. Looked up from germline, CDR1 is KGHDR and CDR2 is SFDVKD. CDR3 bases: TGTGCCACCAGTGACCCCGGGGACAGGGGATTCTTGTACTATGGCTACACCTTC. Amino acids: CATSDPGDRGFLYYGYTF.

The V call is TRBV6-2 or TRBV6-3, the J call TRBJ2-1; D remains unclear. Germline V gene lookup returns CDR1 MNHEY and CDR2 SVGEGT. The CDR3 runs to 13 residues. Trimming shortened V by 6 bases and J by 3 bases, and 9 bases separated the two germline ends. The CDR3 nucleotides are TGTGCCAGCAGGGTGGGCGACTACAATGAGCAGTTCTTC. Translating it yields CASRVGDYNEQFF.

This clonotype has a handful of counts. The J gene is TRBJ1-2, the V gene TRBV6-1, with TRBD1 matching 10 bases. This CDR3 spans 15 amino acids. Germline V lookup: CDR1 MNHNS, CDR2 SASEGT. Trimming took 6 bases from V and 1 from J; bases not matched to a gene: 5. The CDR3, as DNA: TGTGCCAGCAGGGGACAGGGGAAGGGTAACTATGGCTACACCTTC. Protein: CASRGQGKGNYGYTF.

This clonotype was picked up a small number of times. This sequence joins TRBV9 and TRBJ2-2; possible D gene TRBD1, 6 bases. Germline V gives CDR1 SGDLS, CDR2 YYNGEE. The CDR3 spans 16 residues. V was trimmed by 2 bases and J by 7 bases, leaving 18 bases between them. DNA for the CDR3: TGTGCCAGCAGCGTCCGGGACACCCTCCCGGGCGGGGAGCTGTTTTTT. It translates to CASSVRDTLPGGELFF.